This T cell receptor (beta chain) was found in a study of vaccination effects on CD4 cells after COVID-19. Study in general: Culturing of a few million PBMC per well took place with roughly 10 IU/ml IL-2 and about 9.3 ug/ml peptides.

The study's findings and limits: Cross-reaction with common cold coronaviruses was seen in only 1 of 255 vaccine-induced clones from healthy vaccinees.

The V gene lost 5 bases and the J gene lost 7 bases, with 8 bases spanning the gap. This CDR3 contains 10 residues. Per the germline V gene, CDR1 is DFQATT and CDR2 is SNEGSKA (reference sequence). TCRdb's table, derived via immunoSEQ multiplex PCR, lists solely in-frame clones and lacks some. The profile shows about 73,000 clones, roughly four fifths of them singletons. The culture ran for roughly 10 days before CD4+ T cells were isolated. Every participant took two doses of the BNT162b2 or mRNA-1273 vaccine. For this clone: The antigen remains undetermined.

The clonotype originates from a human donor who received a COVID-19 vaccine. The chain uses TRBV20-1 and TRBJ1-1; no clear D gene. The input for sequencing was CD4+ T cells from PBMCs cultured without peptide, taken after COVID-19 vaccination. The CDR3 DNA reads as TGCAGTGCTTTCATCGATGAAGCTTTCTTT. Amino acid sequence: CSAFIDEAFF.